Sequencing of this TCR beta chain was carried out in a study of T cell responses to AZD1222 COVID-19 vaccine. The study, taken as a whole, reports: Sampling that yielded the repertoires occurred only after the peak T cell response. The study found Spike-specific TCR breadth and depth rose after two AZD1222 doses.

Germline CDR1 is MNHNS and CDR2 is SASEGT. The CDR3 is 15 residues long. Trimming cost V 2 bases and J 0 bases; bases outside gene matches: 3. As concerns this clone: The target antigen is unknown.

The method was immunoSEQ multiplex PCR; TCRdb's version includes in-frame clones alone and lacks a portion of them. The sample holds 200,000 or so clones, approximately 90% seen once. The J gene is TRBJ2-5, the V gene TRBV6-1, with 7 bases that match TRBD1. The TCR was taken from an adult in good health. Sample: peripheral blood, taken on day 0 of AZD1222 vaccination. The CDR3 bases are TGTGCCAGCAGTGAAACCGGACAGGACCAAGAGACCCAGTACTTC. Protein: CASSETGQDQETQYF.